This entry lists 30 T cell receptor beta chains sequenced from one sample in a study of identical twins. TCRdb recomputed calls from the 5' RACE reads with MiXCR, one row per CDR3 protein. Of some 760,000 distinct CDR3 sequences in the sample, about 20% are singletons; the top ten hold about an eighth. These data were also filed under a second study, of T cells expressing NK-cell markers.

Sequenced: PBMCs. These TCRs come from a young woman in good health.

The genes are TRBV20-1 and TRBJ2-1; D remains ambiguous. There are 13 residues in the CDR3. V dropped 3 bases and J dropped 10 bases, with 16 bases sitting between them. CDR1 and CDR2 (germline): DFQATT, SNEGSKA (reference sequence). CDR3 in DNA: TGCAGTGCTAGCAGCACCTCCGCCCGGGAGCAGTTCTTC. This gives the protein CSASSTSAREQFF.

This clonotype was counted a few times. The CDR3 nucleotides are TGTGCCAGCAGTTTCGACCAAGATACGCAGTATTTT. Protein sequence: CASSFDQDTQYF. The V and J genes are TRBV12-3 or TRBV12-4 and TRBJ2-3; unclear D gene. CDR3 length: 12 amino acids. V was cut by 3 bases and J by 5 bases, with 6 bases left in between.

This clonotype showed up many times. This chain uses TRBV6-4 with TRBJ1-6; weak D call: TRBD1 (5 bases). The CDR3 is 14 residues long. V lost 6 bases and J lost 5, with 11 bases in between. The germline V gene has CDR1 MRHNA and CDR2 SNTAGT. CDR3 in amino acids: CASSRDGDNSPLHF. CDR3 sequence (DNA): TGTGCCAGCAGCCGGGACGGAGATAATTCACCCCTCCACTTT.

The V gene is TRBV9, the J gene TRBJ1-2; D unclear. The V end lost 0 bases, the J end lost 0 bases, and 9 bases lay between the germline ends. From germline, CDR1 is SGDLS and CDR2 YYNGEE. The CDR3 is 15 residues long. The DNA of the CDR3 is TGTGCCAGCAGCGTAGAACCCATGTCTAACTATGGCTACACCTTC. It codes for CASSVEPMSNYGYTF.

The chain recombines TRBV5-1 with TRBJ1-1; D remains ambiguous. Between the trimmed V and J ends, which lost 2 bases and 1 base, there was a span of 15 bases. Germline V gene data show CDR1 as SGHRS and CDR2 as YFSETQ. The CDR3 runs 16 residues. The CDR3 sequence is CASSLGFLTENTEAFF. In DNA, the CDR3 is TGCGCCAGCAGCTTAGGTTTCTTAACGGAGAACACTGAAGCTTTCTTT.

CDR3 loop: CASSLQGSGDMNTEAFF. The CDR3 bases are TGCGCCAGCAGCTTGCAGGGGTCGGGCGATATGAACACTGAAGCTTTCTTT. The V call is TRBV5-1, the J call TRBJ1-1, with D perhaps TRBD1 (6 bases). The CDR3 has 17 amino acids. From germline, CDR1 is SGHRS and CDR2 YFSETQ. Trimming removed 1 base at V and 0 bases at J, with 16 bases between.

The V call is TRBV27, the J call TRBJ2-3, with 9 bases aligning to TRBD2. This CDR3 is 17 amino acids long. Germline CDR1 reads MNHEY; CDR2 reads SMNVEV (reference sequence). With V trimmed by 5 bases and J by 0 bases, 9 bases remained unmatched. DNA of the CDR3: TGTGCCAGCAGTCCCTTCGTGACTAGCGGCAGCACAGATACGCAGTATTTT. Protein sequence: CASSPFVTSGSTDTQYF.

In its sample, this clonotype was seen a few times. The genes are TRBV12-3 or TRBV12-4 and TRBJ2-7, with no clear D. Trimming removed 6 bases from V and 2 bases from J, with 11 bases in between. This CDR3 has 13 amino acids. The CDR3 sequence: CASSPIGAYEQYF. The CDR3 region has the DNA TGTGCCAGCAGCCCAATTGGGGCCTACGAGCAGTACTTC.

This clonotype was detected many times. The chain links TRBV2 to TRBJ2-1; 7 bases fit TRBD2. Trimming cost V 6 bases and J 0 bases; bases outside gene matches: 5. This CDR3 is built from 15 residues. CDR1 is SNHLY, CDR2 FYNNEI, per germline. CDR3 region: CASRRGGSSYNEQFF. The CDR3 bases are TGTGCCAGCAGAAGGGGCGGGAGCTCCTACAATGAGCAGTTCTTC.

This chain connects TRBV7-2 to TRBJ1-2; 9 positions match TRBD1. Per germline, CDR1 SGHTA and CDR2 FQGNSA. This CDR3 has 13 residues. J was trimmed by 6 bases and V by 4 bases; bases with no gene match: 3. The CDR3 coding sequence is TGTGCCAGCAGCTGGGGGACAGGGAATGGCTACACCTTC. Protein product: CASSWGTGNGYTF.

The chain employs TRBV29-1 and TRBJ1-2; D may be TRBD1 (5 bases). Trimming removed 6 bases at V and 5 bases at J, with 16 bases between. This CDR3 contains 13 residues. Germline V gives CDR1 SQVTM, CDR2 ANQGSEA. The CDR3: CSVELTGLYGYTF. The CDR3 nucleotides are TGCAGCGTCGAGCTCACAGGCCTATATGGCTACACCTTC.

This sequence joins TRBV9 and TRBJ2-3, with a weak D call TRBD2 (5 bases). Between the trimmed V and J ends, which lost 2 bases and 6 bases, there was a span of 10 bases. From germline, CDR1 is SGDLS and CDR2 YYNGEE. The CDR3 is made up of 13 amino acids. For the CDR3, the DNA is TGTGCCAGCAGCGTTACTAGTTCGGATACGCAGTATTTT. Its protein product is CASSVTSSDTQYF.

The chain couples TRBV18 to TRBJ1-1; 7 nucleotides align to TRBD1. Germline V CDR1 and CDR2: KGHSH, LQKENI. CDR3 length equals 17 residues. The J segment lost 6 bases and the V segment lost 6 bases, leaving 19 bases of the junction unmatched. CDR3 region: CASSANRQGLDSAEAFF. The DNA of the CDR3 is TGTGCCAGCTCCGCAAACAGACAGGGCTTGGACTCCGCTGAAGCTTTCTTT.

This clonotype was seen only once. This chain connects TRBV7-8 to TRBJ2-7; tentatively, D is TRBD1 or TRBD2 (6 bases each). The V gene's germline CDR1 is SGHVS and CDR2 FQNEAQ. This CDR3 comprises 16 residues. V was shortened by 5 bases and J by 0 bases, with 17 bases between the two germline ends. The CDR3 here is CASSGFRGVNSYEQYF. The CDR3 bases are TGTGCCAGCAGCGGATTTAGGGGGGTAAACTCCTACGAGCAGTACTTC.

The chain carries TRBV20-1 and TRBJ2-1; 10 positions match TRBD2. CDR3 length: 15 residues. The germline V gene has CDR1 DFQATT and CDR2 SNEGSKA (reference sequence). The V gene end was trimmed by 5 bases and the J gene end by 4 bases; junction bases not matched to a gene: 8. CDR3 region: CSAALSGGVYNEQFF. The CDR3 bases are TGCAGTGCTGCCTTGAGCGGGGGGGTTTACAATGAGCAGTTCTTC.

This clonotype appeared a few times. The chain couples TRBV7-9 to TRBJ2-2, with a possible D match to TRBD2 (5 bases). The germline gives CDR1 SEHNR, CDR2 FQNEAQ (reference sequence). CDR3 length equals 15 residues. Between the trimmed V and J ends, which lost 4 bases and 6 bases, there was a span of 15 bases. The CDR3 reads CASSSQVTSPGELFF. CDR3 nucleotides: TGTGCCAGCAGCTCCCAAGTCACTAGTCCCGGGGAGCTGTTTTTT.

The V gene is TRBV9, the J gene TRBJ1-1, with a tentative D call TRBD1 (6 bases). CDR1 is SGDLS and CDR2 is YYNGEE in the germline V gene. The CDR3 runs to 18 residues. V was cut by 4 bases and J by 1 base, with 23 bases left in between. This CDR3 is CASSPRAGKGVWNTEAFF. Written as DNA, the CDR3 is TGTGCCAGCAGCCCCCGGGCCGGGAAGGGGGTATGGAACACTGAAGCTTTCTTT.

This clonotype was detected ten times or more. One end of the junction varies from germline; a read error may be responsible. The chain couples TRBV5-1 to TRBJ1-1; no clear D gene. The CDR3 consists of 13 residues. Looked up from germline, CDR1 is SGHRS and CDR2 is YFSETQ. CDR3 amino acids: CASSLDWNTEAFF. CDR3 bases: TGTGCCAGCAGCTTAGACTGGAACACTGAAGCTTTCTTT.

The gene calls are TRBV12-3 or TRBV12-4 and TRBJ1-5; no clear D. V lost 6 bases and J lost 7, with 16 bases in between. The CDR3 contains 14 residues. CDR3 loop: CASSPGWGNQPQHF. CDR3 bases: TGTGCCAGCAGCCCCGGGTGGGGTAACCAGCCCCAGCATTTT.

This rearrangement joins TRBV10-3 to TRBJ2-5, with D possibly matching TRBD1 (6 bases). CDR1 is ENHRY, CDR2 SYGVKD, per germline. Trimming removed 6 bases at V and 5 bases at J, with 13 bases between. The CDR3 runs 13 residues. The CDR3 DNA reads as TGTGCCATCAGGACAGGTTCGGGGGAGACCCAGTACTTC. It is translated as CAIRTGSGETQYF.

The CDR3 nucleotides read TGTGCCAGCAGCGTTTTAGCGGGAGGTTTCTACGAGCAGTACTTC. Translating gives CASSVLAGGFYEQYF. This chain uses TRBV7-2 with TRBJ2-7; 10 bases line up with TRBD2. With 5 bases clipped from V and 3 bases from J, the junction kept 7 bases outside the gene matches. Germline values: CDR1 SGHTA, CDR2 FQGNSA. The CDR3 extends over 15 amino acids. The variable domain in full, completed from reference TRBV7-2 and TRBJ2-7, reads GAGVSQSPSNKVTEKGKDVELRCDPISGHTALYWYRQSLGQGLEFLIYFQGNSAPDKSGLPSDRFSAERTGGSVSTLTIQRTQQEDSAVYLCASSVLAGGFYEQYFGPGTRLTVT.

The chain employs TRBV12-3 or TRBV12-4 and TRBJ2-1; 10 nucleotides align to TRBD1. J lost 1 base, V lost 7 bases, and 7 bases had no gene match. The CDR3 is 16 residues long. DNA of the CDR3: TGTGCCAGCAACGGCGGACAGGGGGGTTCCTACAATGAGCAGTTCTTC. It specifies CASNGGQGGSYNEQFF.

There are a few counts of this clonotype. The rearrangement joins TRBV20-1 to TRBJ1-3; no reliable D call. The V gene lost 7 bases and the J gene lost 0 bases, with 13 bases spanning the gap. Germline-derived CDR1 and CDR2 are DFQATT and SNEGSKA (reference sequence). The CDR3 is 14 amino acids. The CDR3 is CSVTTADSGNTIYF. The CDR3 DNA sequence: TGCAGTGTCACGACTGCCGACTCTGGAAACACCATATATTTT.

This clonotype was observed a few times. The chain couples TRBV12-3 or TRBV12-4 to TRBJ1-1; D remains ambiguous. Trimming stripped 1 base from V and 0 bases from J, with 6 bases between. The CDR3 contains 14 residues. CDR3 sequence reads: CASSLEKLNTEAFF. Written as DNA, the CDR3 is TGTGCCAGCAGTTTAGAAAAACTGAACACTGAAGCTTTCTTT.

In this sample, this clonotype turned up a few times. The CDR3 protein is CASKGNHNEQFF. The CDR3 nucleotides are TGTGCCAGCAAGGGTAATCACAATGAGCAGTTCTTC. V usage is TRBV12-3 or TRBV12-4 and J usage is TRBJ2-1; D not resolved. V was shortened by 7 bases and J by 5 bases, with 9 bases between the two germline ends. CDR3 length: 12 amino acids.

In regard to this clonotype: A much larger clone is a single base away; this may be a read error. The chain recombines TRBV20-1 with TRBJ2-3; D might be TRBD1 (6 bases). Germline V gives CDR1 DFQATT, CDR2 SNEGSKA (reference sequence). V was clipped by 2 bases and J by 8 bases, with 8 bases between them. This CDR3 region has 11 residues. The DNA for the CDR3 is TGCAGTGCTAGAATAGGGGGTACGCAGTATTTT. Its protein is CSARIGGTQYF.

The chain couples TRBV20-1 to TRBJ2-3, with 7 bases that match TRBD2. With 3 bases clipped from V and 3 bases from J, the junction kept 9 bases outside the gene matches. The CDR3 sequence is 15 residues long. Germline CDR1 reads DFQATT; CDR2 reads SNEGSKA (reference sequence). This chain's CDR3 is CSARDASGPTDTQYF. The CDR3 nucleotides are TGCAGTGCTAGGGACGCTAGCGGTCCGACAGATACGCAGTATTTT.

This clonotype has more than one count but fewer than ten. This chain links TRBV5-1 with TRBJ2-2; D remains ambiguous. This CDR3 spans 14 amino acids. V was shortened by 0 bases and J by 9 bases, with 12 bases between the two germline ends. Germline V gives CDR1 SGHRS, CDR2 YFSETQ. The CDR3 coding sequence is TGCGCCAGCAGCTTGGGACCAGAAAGGCGGGAGCTGTTTTTT. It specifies CASSLGPERRELFF. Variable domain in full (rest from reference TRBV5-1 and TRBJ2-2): KAGVTQTPRYLIKTRGQQVTLSCSPISGHRSVSWYQQTPGQGLQFLFEYFSETQRNKGNFPGRFSGRQFSNSRSEMNVSTLELGDSALYLCASSLGPERRELFFGEGSRLTVL.

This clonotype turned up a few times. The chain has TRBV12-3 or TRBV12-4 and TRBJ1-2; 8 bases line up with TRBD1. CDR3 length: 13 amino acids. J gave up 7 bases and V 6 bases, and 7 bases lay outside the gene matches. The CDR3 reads CASRSTGGSGYTF. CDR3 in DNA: TGTGCCAGCAGATCAACAGGGGGGTCTGGCTACACCTTC.

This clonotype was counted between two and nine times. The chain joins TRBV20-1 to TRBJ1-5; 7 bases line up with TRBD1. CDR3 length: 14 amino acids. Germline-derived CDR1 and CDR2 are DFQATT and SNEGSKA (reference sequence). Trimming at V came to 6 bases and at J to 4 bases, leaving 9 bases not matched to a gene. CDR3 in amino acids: CSASQGEVNQPQHF. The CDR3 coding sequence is TGCAGTGCATCGCAGGGGGAGGTAAATCAGCCCCAGCATTTT.